This is a list of T cell receptor beta chains from one sample in a study of a mutant IDH1 vaccine in newly diagnosed glioma. Profiling relied on immunoSEQ multiplex PCR, and the TCRdb table lists in-frame clones only, not all of them. The profile shows around 60,000 clones, roughly 76% of them singletons. What these receptors recognize is not known. Source: PBMCs, taken from a glioma patient whose treatment included an IDH1 peptide vaccine. All receptors derive from a man in his forties with glioma. CDR3s include the opening cysteine and the closing phenylalanine or tryptophan. The order of the fields is J gene, clone size, D gene, V gene, CDR3 DNA, CDR3 protein. The D gene is left open where the match is weak. Clone size, where shown, is once, few, many, or a class for clones that have expanded.

TRBJ2-1 NA NA TRBV29-1 TGCAGCGTTGTTACTGTAGTGGACGAGCAGTTCTTC CSVVTVVDEQFF
TRBJ1-1 NA TRBD1 TRBV19 TGTGCCAGTAGTACGACCCTGACAGGGATAAACACTGAAGCTTTCTTT CASSTTLTGINTEAFF
TRBJ2-1 NA NA TRBV27 TGTGCCACCCGACGGCCCCTCGGCAATGAGCAGTTCTTC CATRRPLGNEQFF
TRBJ2-3 NA NA TRBV7-2 TGTGCCAGCAGCTTAGCGCTTAGCGTAAGCACAGATACGCAGTATTTT CASSLALSVSTDTQYF
TRBJ1-4 NA TRBD1 TRBV29-1 TGCAGCGTTGAGGAGCAGGGGGCGAAAAAACTGTTTTTT CSVEEQGAKKLFF
TRBJ1-1 NA NA TRBV18 TGTGCCAGCTCACCAGCAGGAGGAAACACTGAAGCTTTCTTT CASSPAGGNTEAFF
TRBJ2-7 NA TRBD1 TRBV28 TGTGCCAGCAGACACCCACAGGGGTTTGTCACCTACGAGCAGTACTTC CASRHPQGFVTYEQYF
TRBJ2-5 NA TRBD2 TRBV7-2 TGTGCCAGCAGCTTAGGGACTAGCAGGAAGACCCAGTACTTC CASSLGTSRKTQYF
TRBJ1-5 few NA TRBV18 TGTGCCAGCTCACCACCCGGGATAGGGAGCAATCAGCCCCAGCATTTT CASSPPGIGSNQPQHF
TRBJ2-7 NA TRBD2 TRBV7-2 TGTGCCAGCAGCTTGACCGGGACTAAAAGCTACGAGCAGTACTTC CASSLTGTKSYEQYF
TRBJ2-7 NA TRBD1 TRBV7-2 TGTGCCAGCAGCTTAGGAAACACAGGGGGCGAGCAGTACTTC CASSLGNTGGEQYF
TRBJ1-4 NA NA TRBV30 TGTGCCTGGGGAGGGCGGCAGGCGAAAACAACTAATGAAAAACTGTTTTTT CAWGGRQAKTTNEKLFF
TRBJ2-2 NA NA TRBV7-2 TGTGCCAGCAGTTTATTGACACTCACCGGGGAGCTGTTTTTT CASSLLTLTGELFF
TRBJ2-3 NA TRBD2 TRBV9 TGTGCCAGCAGCGTACCACTCGGCGGGGGGATACCAGATACGCAGTATTTT CASSVPLGGGIPDTQYF
TRBJ2-6 NA NA TRBV19 TGTGCTTCCGAACCTGGATGGGGGGCCAACGTCCTGACTTTC CASEPGWGANVLTF
TRBJ1-1 NA NA TRBV18 TGTGCCAGCTCACCAGGCAGGGTCACTGAAGCTTTCTTT CASSPGRVTEAFF
TRBJ1-3 NA NA TRBV11-1 TGTGCCAGCAGCTATGAACAGCTTGGAAACACCATATATTTT CASSYEQLGNTIYF
TRBJ1-1 NA NA TRBV5-1 TGCGCCAGCAGCTTCGACAGACCGAACACTGAAGCTTTCTTT CASSFDRPNTEAFF
TRBJ2-5 NA TRBD2 TRBV11-2 TGTGCCAGCAGCTTAGCCGGGACTAGCGAGGAGACCCAGTACTTC CASSLAGTSEETQYF
TRBJ2-7 NA NA TRBV25-1 TGTGCCACCAAATGGGTGAGGGGCGAGCAGTACTTC CATKWVRGEQYF
TRBJ1-2 once NA TRBV7-9 TGTGCCAGCAGCTCGCGCTCTTGGGGGTTGGATGGCTACACCTTC CASSSRSWGLDGYTF
TRBJ2-1 NA TRBD2 TRBV30 TGTGCCTGCCTTATAGCGGGAGACTACAATGAGCAGTTCTTC CACLIAGDYNEQFF
TRBJ2-3 NA TRBD2 TRBV29-1 TGCAGCGTTGCGACTAGCGGGGGTGGGGATACGCAGTATTTT CSVATSGGGDTQYF
TRBJ1-6 NA NA TRBV6-5 TGTGCCAGCAGGCCTGACAGCCAGGGATATTCACCCCTCCACTTT CASRPDSQGYSPLHF
TRBJ2-2 NA TRBD2 TRBV2 TGTGCCAGCATCCCGCGGGGGGGCGTCGGGGAGCTGTTTTTT CASIPRGGVGELFF
TRBJ2-1 NA TRBD2 TRBV5-1 TGCGCCAGCAGCTTGGAGGCTAGCGGGAGATGGAATGAGCAGTTCTTC CASSLEASGRWNEQFF
TRBJ1-2 NA TRBD1 TRBV7-2 TGTGCCAGCAGCCCCCGGGACAGGGATGGCTACACCTTC CASSPRDRDGYTF
TRBJ2-2 NA NA TRBV28 TGTGCCAGCAGTTTATTCAGAATCACCGGGGAGCTGTTTTTT CASSLFRITGELFF
TRBJ2-7 NA NA TRBV6-1 TGTGCCAGCATCGGGTCCGAGCAGTACTTC CASIGSEQYF
TRBJ2-7 NA TRBD2 TRBV7-9 TGTGCCAGCAGCCTACTAGCGGAACAGTACTTC CASSLLAEQYF
TRBJ1-1 NA TRBD1 TRBV7-2 TGTGCCAGCAGCCTACGGACAGGGAACACTGAAGCTTTCTTT CASSLRTGNTEAFF
TRBJ1-5 NA TRBD1 TRBV6-1 TGTGCCAGCAGACAGGGGGCCAATCAGCCCCAGCATTTT CASRQGANQPQHF
TRBJ1-3 NA NA TRBV6-5 TGTGCCAGCAGTCAGGGCGCGGGAAACACCATATATTTT CASSQGAGNTIYF
TRBJ1-1 NA NA TRBV5-8 TGTGCCAGCAGCCCCCGATCCCCGGGTTGGACTGAAGCTTTCTTT CASSPRSPGWTEAFF
TRBJ1-1 once TRBD1 TRBV5-1 TGCGCCAGCAGCTTGGCAGGGAGGGACAGGCTCGCTAACACTGAAGCTTTCTTT CASSLAGRDRLANTEAFF
TRBJ2-5 NA TRBD2 TRBV30 TGTGCCTGGAGTACAGGACTAGCGGGGAGGGGGGAGACCCAGTACTTC CAWSTGLAGRGETQYF
TRBJ2-6 NA NA TRBV13 TGTGCCAGCAGCTTTCGGGCTTCTGGGGCCAACGTCCTGACTTTC CASSFRASGANVLTF
TRBJ2-1 NA TRBD2 TRBV5-1 TGCGCCAGCAGCTTGGAGGGACTAGCGGGAGCCAGGGAGTACAATGAGCAGTTCTTC CASSLEGLAGAREYNEQFF
TRBJ2-3 NA TRBD1 TRBV19 TGTGCCAGTAGGGACAGGGGGCGCCGAGGCACAGATACGCAGTATTTT CASRDRGRRGTDTQYF
TRBJ2-3 NA TRBD2 TRBV5-4 TGTGCCAGCAGCTTGGCCGGAACTAGCGGCACAGATACGCAGTATTTT CASSLAGTSGTDTQYF
TRBJ1-6 NA NA TRBV28 TGTGCCAGCAGGTCAGGGGCCTCACCCCTCCACTTT CASRSGASPLHF
TRBJ1-2 NA TRBD1 TRBV7-9 TGTGCCAGCAGCTTAGGACAGGGGCTCTATGGCTACACCTTC CASSLGQGLYGYTF
TRBJ2-5 NA NA TRBV4-2 TGTGCCAGCAGCCAAGAGGCCAGGATAGCCCAGTACTTC CASSQEARIAQYF
TRBJ2-7 NA TRBD1 TRBV6-5 TGTGCCAGCAGTTATGTGGGACAGTCCTACGAGCAGTACTTC CASSYVGQSYEQYF
TRBJ1-6 few NA TRBV2 TGTGCCAGCAGTGAAACAGTGAGCTCCTATAATTCACCCCTCCACTTT CASSETVSSYNSPLHF
TRBJ1-1 few NA TRBV30 TGTGCCTGCGACGTTGAGATAGGACAGAACACTGAAGCTTTCTTT CACDVEIGQNTEAFF
TRBJ2-1 few NA TRBV30 TGTGCCTGGAGTGGGGAGCGCCTATACAATGAGCAGTTCTTC CAWSGERLYNEQFF
TRBJ2-1 NA NA TRBV15 TGTGCCACCAGCAGAGGTCTTACAAATGAGCAGTTCTTC CATSRGLTNEQFF
TRBJ1-6 NA NA TRBV9 TGTGCCAGCAGCTCAGAGGGGAATTCACCCCTCCACTTT CASSSEGNSPLHF
TRBJ1-1 NA NA TRBV5-1 TGCGCCAGCAGCGCGACAAAAGTGAACACTGAAGCTTTCTTT CASSATKVNTEAFF
TRBJ2-7 NA NA TRBV5-4 TGTGCCAGCAGCTCCGAATGGGGGTCCTACGAGCAGTACTTC CASSSEWGSYEQYF
TRBJ2-3 NA TRBD2 TRBV7-3 TGTGCCAGCAGTATAGCGGGAGGAATAGATACGCAGTATTTT CASSIAGGIDTQYF
TRBJ1-1 few NA TRBV19 TGTGCCAGTACCACGTCACTACAGGGGAACACTGAAGCTTTCTTT CASTTSLQGNTEAFF
TRBJ1-1 NA NA TRBV7-6 TGTGCCAGCAGCCCGGGGGGAGCTGTAGGGAGTGAAGCTTTCTTT CASSPGGAVGSEAFF
TRBJ2-1 NA NA TRBV11-2 TGTGCCAGCTTAGCCTTGGGCCATGAGCAGTTCTTC CASLALGHEQFF